This entry lists 12 T cell receptor beta chains sequenced from one sample in a study of early T cells in non-severe SARS-CoV-2 infection. One entry per CDR3 protein results from TCRdb running MiXCR on the 5' RACE reads. The sample shows more than 20,000 distinct CDR3 sequences, under 5% of them seen only once. Sequenced sample: whole blood. Receptors originate from an adult who was a healthcare worker with PCR-confirmed SARS-CoV-2 infection or an uninfected control (not recorded which).

This clonotype has at least ten counts. The genes are TRBV7-6 and TRBJ1-4, with D maybe TRBD1 (5 bases). The CDR3 covers 13 residues. V was trimmed by 4 bases and J by 7 bases, leaving 10 bases between them. Germline-derived CDR1 and CDR2 are SGHVS and FNYEAQ. The CDR3 DNA sequence: TGTGCCAGCAGCTCTCCGGGGGGTGAAAAACTGTTTTTT. Amino acid sequence: CASSSPGGEKLFF.

By share of the sample, this clonotype is medium-sized. The CDR3 nucleotides read TGTGCCAGCAGTGAACAGGGGGGCGACACTGAAGCTTTCTTT. Protein: CASSEQGGDTEAFF. This chain links TRBV6-1 with TRBJ1-1, with 7 bases that match TRBD1. The CDR3 length is 14 residues. The ends lost 2 bases at V and 3 bases at J; junction bases unmatched: 3. Per germline, CDR1 MNHNS and CDR2 SASEGT.

In its sample, this clonotype ranks as medium-sized. The rearrangement links TRBV29-1 to TRBJ1-2; TRBD1 agrees at 7 bases. Germline V lookup: CDR1 SQVTM, CDR2 ANQGSEA. The V and J ends lost 6 bases and 6 bases, in that order; junction bases with no gene match: 1. This CDR3 region has 10 residues. The CDR3 sequence: CSVDRDGYTF. The CDR3 region has the DNA TGCAGCGTCGACAGGGATGGCTACACCTTC.

This clonotype has just a few counts. The CDR3 bases are TGTGCCAGCAGTTACCGCGGACAGAACTACGAGCAGTACTTC. Its translation is CASSYRGQNYEQYF. The V and J genes are TRBV6-5 and TRBJ2-7; D might be TRBD1 (6 bases). CDR3 length: 14 residues. V was cut by 2 bases and J by 3 bases, with 11 bases left in between. The germline V gene has CDR1 MNHEY and CDR2 SVGAGI.

The CDR3 nucleotides are TGCAGTGCTAGAGAGGGGGGCCACACAGATACGCAGTATTTT. Its protein is CSAREGGHTDTQYF. This chain connects TRBV20-1 to TRBJ2-3; D may correspond to TRBD1 or TRBD2 (6 bases each). Germline loops: CDR1 DFQATT, CDR2 SNEGSKA (reference sequence). The germline V and J ends were trimmed by 0 bases and 2 bases, with 9 bases remaining between them. The CDR3 runs 14 residues.

The chain couples TRBV19 to TRBJ1-5; D might be TRBD1 (6 bases). Trimming took 2 bases from V and 3 from J, leaving 8 bases between them. Per germline, CDR1 LNHDA and CDR2 SQIVND (reference sequence). This CDR3 contains 14 residues. CDR3 in amino acids: CASSIQGPNQPQHF. In DNA form, the CDR3 reads TGTGCCAGTAGTATACAGGGGCCCAATCAGCCCCAGCATTTT.

This clonotype occurred many times. The chain links TRBV2 to TRBJ2-7; 12 nucleotides align to TRBD2. Trimming cost V 7 bases and J 6 bases; bases outside gene matches: 10. CDR1 is SNHLY, CDR2 FYNNEI, per germline. The CDR3 consists of 15 residues. CDR3 residues: CASNGLAGSQGEQYF. CDR3 nucleotide sequence: TGTGCCAGCAACGGACTAGCGGGGTCTCAAGGCGAGCAGTACTTC.

In this sample, this clonotype turned up many times. The chain employs TRBV12-3 or TRBV12-4 and TRBJ1-1; 9 nucleotides align to TRBD1. With V trimmed by 5 bases and J by 4 bases, 8 bases remained unmatched. The length of the CDR3 is 15 residues. The chain's CDR3 is CASSQPRDRVTEAFF. The CDR3 DNA sequence: TGTGCCAGCAGTCAGCCTCGGGACAGGGTCACTGAAGCTTTCTTT.

There are many counts of this clonotype. The chain carries TRBV20-1 and TRBJ2-1, with TRBD1 identical over 9 bases. CDR3 length: 12 amino acids. Germline assignment: CDR1 DFQATT and CDR2 SNEGSKA (reference sequence). V trimming: 7 bases; J trimming: 9 bases; junction bases outside the gene matches: 7. CDR3 in amino acids: CSVTGGLGEQFF. CDR3 nucleotide sequence: TGCAGTGTTACAGGGGGCCTAGGTGAGCAGTTCTTC.

This clonotype has at least ten counts. This chain links TRBV7-2 with TRBJ2-7; D gene uncertain. CDR1 is SGHTA and CDR2 is FQGNSA in the germline V gene. The V end lost 5 bases, the J end lost 4 bases, and 12 bases lay between the germline ends. This CDR3 has 13 amino acids. The CDR3 region is CASSPPSPYEQYF. The CDR3 nucleotides are TGTGCCAGCAGCCCCCCCTCCCCTTACGAGCAGTACTTC.

There are many counts of this clonotype. The rearrangement joins TRBV7-8 to TRBJ1-2; D is undetermined. The CDR3 covers 15 residues. Germline-derived CDR1 and CDR2 are SGHVS and FQNEAQ. V lost 5 bases, J lost 8 bases, and 21 bases lay in between. DNA of the CDR3: TGTGCCAGCAGCCCAGAAGGTGTACCCCCTTGGGGCTACACCTTC. Residues: CASSPEGVPPWGYTF.

A remark on this clonotype: It may be a read error: a sequence one base away is much more abundant. This sequence joins TRBV20-1 and TRBJ1-1, with D possibly being TRBD1 (5 bases). The V gene's germline CDR1 is DFQATT and CDR2 SNEGSKA (reference sequence). V lost 1 base and J 3 bases, leaving 12 bases between the germline ends. The CDR3 has 14 residues. This CDR3 is CSARGGASHTEAFF. CDR3 nucleotide sequence: TGCAGTGCTAGAGGAGGGGCCTCACACACTGAAGCTTTCTTT.